The TCR beta chain under discussion was sequenced for a study of identical twins. Whole-study results and caveats: Alpha sequences that were out-of-frame and twin-shared showed an excess of low generation probability. In drawing conclusions, the study used cross-sectional statistical analysis and did not follow the same donors. Clonotypes of the beta chain that were abundant in cord blood carried fewer insertions (memory repertoires showed none). Possibly, invariant MAIT and iNKT cells partly confounded zero-insertion analyses.

One entry per CDR3 protein results from TCRdb running MiXCR on the 5' RACE reads. The data show about 660,000 distinct CDR3 sequences, about 9.4% seen once. The CDR3 sequence is 17 residues long. Germline assignment: CDR1 MNHNS and CDR2 SASEGT. V lost 6 bases to trimming and J lost 0 bases, with 19 bases between them. This clonotype occurred many times. Its antigen remains unknown. These data also featured in a second study, about yellow fever vaccine responses in identical twins.

The sequence came from a woman aged 18-29 years in good health. The sample was PBMCs. This sequence joins TRBV6-1 and TRBJ2-3, with D maybe TRBD1 (6 bases). CDR3: CASSLLLGGSSTDTQYF. The CDR3 bases are TGTGCCAGCAGCCTCCTCCTAGGGGGTTCTAGCACAGATACGCAGTATTTT.